Included here is one T cell receptor (beta chain) sequence, with context. Antigen specificity is unknown. V was pared by 4 bases and J by 0 bases, with 13 bases between. This CDR3 is 16 amino acids long. Germline V lookup: CDR1 SGHVS, CDR2 FNYEAQ. These data are taken from a study of cytomegalovirus exposure and HLA in healthy donors. Regarding the study as a whole: Several of the most significant clusters appeared, in a later analysis, to be linked to common viral pathogens. Published work reported that the classifier diagnosed cytomegalovirus status with high specificity and sensitivity.

60 Vbeta and 13 Jbeta primers were used in PCR. Produced via immunoSEQ multiplex PCR; TCRdb's table is partial and in-frame only. The sample holds some 270,000 clones, 75% to 85% seen once. Sequenced sample: PBMCs. The chain is built from TRBV7-6 and TRBJ1-3; D is possibly TRBD1 (6 bases). The origin of this receptor is a girl aged 2-10 years in good health and CMV-seronegative. In DNA, the CDR3 is TGTGCCAGCAGCTCCAGCAGGGGATTCTCTGGAAACACCATATATTTT. Protein sequence: CASSSSRGFSGNTIYF. The full variable domain, in which reference TRBV7-6 and TRBJ1-3 provide the parts outside the CDR3, is GAGVSQSPRYKVTKRGQDVALRCDPISGHVSLYWYRQALGQGPEFLTYFNYEAQQDKSGLPNDRFSAERPEGSISTLTIQRTEQRDSAMYRCASSSSRGFSGNTIYFGEGSWLTVV.